The source of this T cell receptor (beta chain) is a study of a mutant IDH1 vaccine in newly diagnosed glioma (dated by TCRdb to the early 2020s). Study-wide context: Vaccination started 4-6 weeks after radiotherapy alone, or was given together with temozolomide cycles in the groups whose treatment included chemotherapy. Of the 32 patients who were treated, approximately 60% were male and about 40% were female, and the mean age was roughly 40 years. Prior to enrollment, standard therapy consisting of radiotherapy alone, temozolomide alone, or radiochemotherapy with temozolomide had been administered to patients, with the combination being received by most patients. The week-35 safety follow-up was designated visit V12, and the week-47 end of study was designated visit V13. Peripheral blood was collected at six visits: V03 (baseline), V05, V07, V10, V12 and V13. Longitudinal TCRB deep sequencing was performed for about two dozen treated patients wherever samples were available for exploratory analyses. On the study overall, not on this receptor specifically: The authors noted that analyses of patient blood samples could not be reproduced because of sample limitations. Vaccine-induced immune responses across multiple MHC alleles were detected in over 80% of patients. Selection of PBMC samples for TCRB deep sequencing was based on availability. Pseudoprogression appeared unrelated to alterations in the top peripheral T cell clonotypes detected by TCRB sequencing.

The time point label for this specimen denotes: week 47, end of study. Every vaccine dose consisted of 300 ug of a 20-mer mutant IDH1 peptide in Montanide, administered subcutaneously together with topical imiquimod. Eight vaccinations were administered to patients in weeks 1, 3, 5, 7, 11, 15, 19 and 23, corresponding to visits V03 through V10. All donors had newly diagnosed IDH1-mutant astrocytomas of WHO grade 3 or 4 that showed loss of nuclear ATRX. The samples were drawn from NOA16, a multicentre, single-arm, open-label phase I trial in Germany that tested a mutant IDH1 peptide vaccine in humans for the first time. Genomic DNA for TCRB sequencing was extracted from EDTA blood using the DNeasy Blood and Tissue Kit. Regarding this clone: Its antigen target is currently unknown. Base qualities were left out, and no much larger clone turns up one base away.

The protocol used for the library was the immunoSEQ multiplex PCR assay. Rearranged TCR beta chain sequences were amplified with the hsTCRB Kit following the manufacturer's protocol. Sequencing of TCRB libraries was carried out on an Illumina MiSeq. Under the source paper's analysis protocol: The kit vendor's proprietary platform handled demultiplexing, trimming and gene mapping. The table was pulled from immuneACCESS by TCRdb, which kept in-frame rearrangements only. Such tables lose some clones; where checked, under half of the loss comes from unresolved V genes, and the rest has no known cause. That table furnishes V, J and clone size, whereas the DNA furnished D and trimming. Across this sample there are fewer than 70,000 clones, with roughly 87% seen only once. 3.8% of the sample is held by the ten biggest clonotypes. V is cut by 0 bases and J by 7 bases, and the space between the germline ends is 10 bases. The CDR3 runs 14 amino acids, cysteine and phenylalanine included. Only the CDR3 portion is preserved as DNA: 42 bases, with reading frame beginning at the first base. The germline V gene supplies CDR1 MNHNS and CDR2 SASEGT.

This sequence was found in a man between 25 and 39 years old with glioma. The material was PBMCs, obtained from a glioma patient whose treatment included an IDH1 peptide vaccine. The sequence links TRBV6-1 to TRBJ1-5, with no confident D gene call. CDR3 sequence: CASSEAWGGQPQHF. The nucleotide sequence is TGTGCCAGCAGTGAAGCCTGGGGAGGGCAGCCCCAGCATTTT.